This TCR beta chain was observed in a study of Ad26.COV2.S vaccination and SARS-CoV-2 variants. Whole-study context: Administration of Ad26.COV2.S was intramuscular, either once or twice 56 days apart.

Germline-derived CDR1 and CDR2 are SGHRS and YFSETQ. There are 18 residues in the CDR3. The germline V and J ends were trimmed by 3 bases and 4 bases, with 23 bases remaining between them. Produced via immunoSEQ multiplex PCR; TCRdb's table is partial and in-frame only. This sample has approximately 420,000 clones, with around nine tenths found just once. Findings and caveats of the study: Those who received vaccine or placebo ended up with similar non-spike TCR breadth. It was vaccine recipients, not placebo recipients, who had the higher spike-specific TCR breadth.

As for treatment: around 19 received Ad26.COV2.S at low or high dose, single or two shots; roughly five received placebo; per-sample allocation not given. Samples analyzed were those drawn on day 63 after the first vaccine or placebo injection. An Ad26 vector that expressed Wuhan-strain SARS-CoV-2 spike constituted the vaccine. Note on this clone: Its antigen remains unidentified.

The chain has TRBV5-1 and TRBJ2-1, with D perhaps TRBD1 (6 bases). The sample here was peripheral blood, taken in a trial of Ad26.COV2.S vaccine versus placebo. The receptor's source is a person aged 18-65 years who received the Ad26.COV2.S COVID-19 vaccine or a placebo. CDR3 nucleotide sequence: TGCGCCAGCAGCTCCATCAGGGGCGAACACCCTTTATACAATGAGCAGTTCTTC. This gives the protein CASSSIRGEHPLYNEQFF. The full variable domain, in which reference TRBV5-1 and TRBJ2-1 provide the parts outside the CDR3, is KAGVTQTPRYLIKTRGQQVTLSCSPISGHRSVSWYQQTPGQGLQFLFEYFSETQRNKGNFPGRFSGRQFSNSRSEMNVSTLELGDSALYLCASSSIRGEHPLYNEQFFGPGTRLTVL.